These 24 T cell receptor beta chains share one sample of origin, sequenced in a study of T-cell reconstitution after alpha-beta-depleted transplantation in children. During its preparation, the TCRbeta library received unique molecular identifiers. MiXCR, applied by TCRdb to the PCR reads, yields one record per CDR3 protein. Of more than 400,000 distinct CDR3 sequences in the sample, approximately 41% were seen once. This specimen was PBMCs, taken before TCRalphabeta/CD19-depleted stem cell transplant. These receptors all come from a girl aged 2 to 10 with aplastic anemia, due to receive a stem cell transplant.

The V and J genes are TRBV12-3 or TRBV12-4 and TRBJ2-2, with D hard to call. V was pared by 5 bases and J by 1 base, with 11 bases between. The CDR3 extends over 15 amino acids. The CDR3 DNA follows: TGTGCCAGCAGTCCCCTCCGAGGGAACACCGGGGAGCTGTTTTTT. It encodes CASSPLRGNTGELFF.

This clonotype has only a few counts. The J gene is TRBJ1-1, the V gene TRBV12-3 or TRBV12-4; the D gene is possibly TRBD1 (5 bases). This CDR3 is 15 amino acids long. V dropped 3 bases and J dropped 0 bases, with 11 bases sitting between them. CDR3 DNA sequence: TGTGCCAGCAGTTTTGGGGGACCGCTGAACACTGAAGCTTTCTTT. It yields the protein CASSFGGPLNTEAFF.

The rearrangement joins TRBV12-3 or TRBV12-4 to TRBJ1-2; D is unclear. Trimming took 2 bases from V and 7 from J, leaving 8 bases between them. This CDR3 has 12 amino acids. The CDR3 is CASSLSGAGYTF. CDR3 in DNA: TGTGCCAGCAGTTTATCCGGTGCTGGCTACACCTTC.

The rearrangement uses TRBV7-2 and TRBJ2-2, with D uncertain. Trimming cost V 2 bases and J 7 bases, with 5 bases left between them. Germline V CDR1 and CDR2: SGHTA, FQGNSA. This CDR3 is built from 12 residues. CDR3 coding DNA: TGTGCCAGCAGCTTATCGGTCGGGGAGCTGTTTTTT. As protein: CASSLSVGELFF. Full variable domain (missing parts from reference TRBV7-2 and TRBJ2-2): GAGVSQSPSNKVTEKGKDVELRCDPISGHTALYWYRQSLGQGLEFLIYFQGNSAPDKSGLPSDRFSAERTGGSVSTLTIQRTQQEDSAVYLCASSLSVGELFFGEGSRLTVL.

J is TRBJ2-3 and V is TRBV3-1; D possibly corresponds to TRBD2 (7 bases). The CDR3 has 17 residues. Germline V gene sequence: CDR1 LGHDT, CDR2 YNNKEL (reference sequence). Deletions cut 0 bases from V and 1 base from J, with 14 bases between. CDR3 bases: TGTGCCAGCAGCCAAGAAGTAAGGGGGGGCGGCACAGATACGCAGTATTTT. Amino acids: CASSQEVRGGGTDTQYF.

The rearrangement joins TRBV11-2 to TRBJ2-5; no clear D gene. Trimming left V 5 bases short and J 6 bases short, with 16 bases between. The germline gives CDR1 SGHAT, CDR2 FQNNGV. The length of the CDR3 is 14 residues. The CDR3 sequence is CASSPQTVIQTQYF. In DNA form, the CDR3 reads TGTGCCAGCAGCCCCCAGACCGTAATACAGACCCAGTACTTC.

This clonotype appeared many times. This chain connects TRBV7-9 to TRBJ2-1, with D possibly being TRBD1 (6 bases). CDR3 length: 16 amino acids. Germline CDR1 reads SEHNR; CDR2 reads FQNEAQ (reference sequence). V was pared by 6 bases and J by 6 bases, with 21 bases between. The CDR3 reads CASRPYRNRESNEQFF. CDR3 nucleotides: TGTGCCAGCAGACCATATAGGAACAGGGAATCCAATGAGCAGTTCTTC.

This rearrangement joins TRBV3-1 to TRBJ2-7; possibly TRBD2 for D (6 bases). The ends were cut back, 4 bases at V and 3 bases at J, with 13 bases in the middle. Germline values: CDR1 LGHDT, CDR2 YNNKEL (reference sequence). CDR3 length equals 14 residues. CDR3 nucleotides: TGTGCCAGCAGCCCTATAGCGGCACACTACGAGCAGTACTTC. The encoded protein is CASSPIAAHYEQYF.

This clonotype was counted many times. The CDR3 is CASSFASGIFSSYEQYF. CDR3 sequence (DNA): TGTGCCAGCAGCTTCGCTAGCGGGATTTTTAGCTCCTACGAGCAGTACTTC. This sequence joins TRBV7-2 and TRBJ2-7, with 9 nucleotides matching TRBD2. The germline V gene has CDR1 SGHTA and CDR2 FQGNSA. The CDR3 is made up of 17 amino acids. Germline trimming cut 3 bases from V and 0 bases from J; bases unmatched to any gene: 9.

The chain carries TRBV20-1 and TRBJ2-7, with D unclear. Germline CDR1 reads DFQATT; CDR2 reads SNEGSKA (reference sequence). The V gene lost 4 bases and the J gene lost 2 bases, with 12 bases spanning the gap. The CDR3 contains 13 residues. The CDR3 reads CSATDGATYEQYF. The CDR3 bases are TGCAGTGCTACGGACGGCGCGACCTACGAGCAGTACTTC.

The rearrangement uses TRBV28 and TRBJ2-1; D is possibly TRBD2 (5 bases). The CDR3 totals 15 residues. With 0 bases removed from V and 7 bases from J, the gap between germline ends came to 13 bases. Germline loops: CDR1 MDHEN, CDR2 SYDVKM. CDR3: CASSLWAQSGNEQFF. As DNA, the CDR3 is TGTGCCAGCAGTTTATGGGCCCAATCGGGGAATGAGCAGTTCTTC. The whole variable domain, remainder taken from reference TRBV28 and TRBJ2-1, is DVKVTQSSRYLVKRTGEKVFLECVQDMDHENMFWYRQDPGLGLRLIYFSYDVKMKEKGDIPEGYSVSREKKERFSLILESASTNQTSMYLCASSLWAQSGNEQFFGPGTRLTVL.

This clonotype occurred many times. This sequence joins TRBV7-2 and TRBJ2-1; D possibly corresponds to TRBD2 (5 bases). CDR3 length: 12 amino acids. The germline CDR1 and CDR2 sequences are SGHTA and FQGNSA. V shed 5 bases and J shed 7 bases, with 9 bases lying between them. The CDR3 nucleotides are TGTGCCAGCAGCAGGACTCTTAATGAGCAGTTCTTC. Its protein is CASSRTLNEQFF.

This clonotype showed up many times. The rearrangement uses TRBV24-1 and TRBJ2-1; 9 bases align to TRBD1. The CDR3 is made up of 16 amino acids. V lost 1 base and J lost 7; bases outside the gene matches: 7. Looked up from germline, CDR1 is KGHDR and CDR2 is SFDVKD. As DNA, the CDR3 is TGTGCCACCAGTGATTTCACGACAGGGGGTAGGAATGAGCAGTTCTTC. Translating it yields CATSDFTTGGRNEQFF.

This clonotype was observed a single time. The V call is TRBV28, the J call TRBJ2-3; 12 bases are shared with TRBD2. V gave up 8 bases and J gave up 4 bases; unmatched junction bases: 4. The CDR3 runs 14 residues. Looked up from germline, CDR1 is MDHEN and CDR2 is SYDVKM. The CDR3 protein is CASLAGGPSDTQYF. In nucleotides, the CDR3 is TGTGCCAGCCTAGCGGGAGGGCCATCAGATACGCAGTATTTT.

CDR3 sequence (DNA): TGCAGTGCCCGGGAGCCGAACTCCTACGAGCAGTACTTC. It is translated as CSAREPNSYEQYF. The chain combines TRBV20-1 with TRBJ2-7, with TRBD2 as a possible D gene (6 bases). V lost 6 bases, J lost 0 bases, and 12 bases lay in between. The CDR3 runs to 13 residues. Per germline, CDR1 DFQATT and CDR2 SNEGSKA (reference sequence).

This rearrangement joins TRBV6-1 to TRBJ1-2; possible D gene TRBD1, 5 bases. The CDR3 covers 17 residues. Germline-derived CDR1 and CDR2 are MNHNS and SASEGT. V was cut by 6 bases and J by 3 bases, with 23 bases left in between. CDR3 in amino acids: CASSLGAGMEFYYGYTF. The DNA for the CDR3 is TGTGCCAGCAGCTTGGGTGCAGGGATGGAGTTTTACTATGGCTACACCTTC.

This clonotype has more than one count but fewer than ten. V and J are TRBV6-1 and TRBJ2-7; D not certain. CDR3 length: 15 amino acids. Germline CDR1 is MNHNS and CDR2 is SASEGT. Trimming left V 2 bases short and J 0 bases short, with 11 bases between. This CDR3 is CASSEYGSSSYEQYF. The CDR3 nucleotides are TGTGCCAGCAGTGAATACGGGTCCAGCTCCTACGAGCAGTACTTC.

The CDR3 is CASSQDLNGLPFSGANVLTF. CDR3 bases: TGTGCCAGCAGCCAAGATCTAAATGGGTTACCCTTCTCTGGGGCCAACGTCCTGACTTTC. The V gene is TRBV4-2, the J gene TRBJ2-6; D unclear. Germline lookup yields CDR1 LGHNA and CDR2 YNFKEQ. This CDR3 spans 20 amino acids. V was shortened by 0 bases and J by 0 bases, with 18 bases between the two germline ends.

This chain connects TRBV28 to TRBJ2-5; 7 nucleotides align to TRBD2. Germline V lookup: CDR1 MDHEN, CDR2 SYDVKM. CDR3 length equals 15 residues. V shed 2 bases, J shed 2 bases, and the junction held 5 bases outside the gene matches. The CDR3 coding sequence is TGTGCCAGCAGTTTAGGAGGGAGGGAACAAGAGACCCAGTACTTC. This encodes CASSLGGREQETQYF.

This clonotype was seen more than once but under ten times. The chain uses TRBV12-3 or TRBV12-4 and TRBJ1-2; TRBD1 matches 9 bases. V dropped 1 base and J dropped 2; count of bases not matched to a gene: 2. This CDR3 is 15 amino acids long. The chain's CDR3 is CASSLGGQGNYGYTF. CDR3 coding DNA: TGTGCCAGCAGTTTAGGGGGACAGGGAAACTATGGCTACACCTTC.

The sample holds a few counts of this clonotype. This chain connects TRBV18 to TRBJ2-1; 9 positions agree with TRBD2. This CDR3 comprises 18 residues. CDR1 KGHSH and CDR2 LQKENI come from the germline V gene. J lost 3 bases, V lost 4 bases, and 13 bases had no gene match. The CDR3 loop is CASSLYRIAGVNYNEQFF. The CDR3 region has the DNA TGTGCCAGCTCACTCTACCGGATAGCGGGAGTGAACTACAATGAGCAGTTCTTC.

In this sample, this clonotype turned up many times. The chain has TRBV20-1 and TRBJ2-7; 7 nucleotides agree with TRBD2. Germline CDR1 is DFQATT and CDR2 is SNEGSKA (reference sequence). With 3 bases clipped from V and 2 bases from J, the junction kept 7 bases outside the gene matches. The CDR3 extends over 14 amino acids. The CDR3 bases are TGCAGTGCTAGGGCCCCCGGGACTACCTACGAGCAGTACTTC. Translating it yields CSARAPGTTYEQYF.

The chain joins TRBV5-1 to TRBJ2-1; 7 bases align to TRBD2. The CDR3 is made up of 14 amino acids. Germline loops: CDR1 SGHRS, CDR2 YFSETQ. Trimming removed 4 bases from V and 7 bases from J; junction bases left unmatched: 8. The CDR3 nucleotides read TGCGCCAGCAGCGGTGGGGGGGTACGAAATGAGCAGTTCTTC. This gives the protein CASSGGGVRNEQFF. Together with reference TRBV5-1 and TRBJ2-1, the CDR3 gives the full variable domain: KAGVTQTPRYLIKTRGQQVTLSCSPISGHRSVSWYQQTPGQGLQFLFEYFSETQRNKGNFPGRFSGRQFSNSRSEMNVSTLELGDSALYLCASSGGGVRNEQFFGPGTRLTVL.

The chain is built from TRBV5-1 and TRBJ1-2, with D perhaps TRBD1 (6 bases). Germline V gives CDR1 SGHRS, CDR2 YFSETQ. The CDR3 covers 14 residues. V lost 4 bases and J lost 6, with 16 bases in between. CDR3 sequence: CASSEPTGGDGYTF. The CDR3 DNA sequence: TGCGCCAGCAGCGAACCGACCGGGGGCGATGGCTACACCTTC.